The present T cell receptor beta chain was sequenced within a study of identical twins listed by TCRdb under 2016. Looking at the study overall: TCR alpha and beta repertoires from monozygotic twins, unrelated adults of various ages and cord blood were deep-sequenced to test whether fetal clonotypes persist. To rule out contamination, replicate twin experiments were performed at different times with different library preparation protocols. Overall study results and their limits: Out-of-frame TCR alpha sequences shared between twins showed an excess of low generation-probability sequences compared with coincidental sharing between unrelated individuals. In monozygotic twins, out-of-frame TCR alpha sharing was systematically underestimated by recombination models, although the models agreed with sharing between unrelated individuals. Fewer insertions were carried by abundant cord blood beta clonotypes, a similar but weaker trend appeared in young adult naive repertoires, and no such trend appeared in memory repertoires. Zero-insertion analyses could be partly confounded by invariant T cells such as MAIT and iNKT, though diverse VJ usage argued against such confounding for most clonotypes. Excess twin sharing in beta out-of-frame sequences was weaker because fewer shared sequences lowered the signal-to-noise ratio. Conclusions relied on cross-sectional statistical analysis, since the same donors could not be followed over many years.

Preparation of the library involved 5' RACE. Sequencing used an Illumina HiSeq 2000. Template switching added a universal primer binding site, and the final cDNA carried a unique molecular identifier that allowed TCR cDNA molecules to be counted accurately. Specific primers in the conserved constant-segment region were used to synthesize first-strand cDNA for TCR alpha and beta chains. Each cDNA library was double barcoded, with a SMART-Mk sample barcode plus Illumina barcodes, to control for contamination. TruSeq adapter sequences along with Illumina sample barcodes were introduced in two successive PCR steps. TCR alpha and beta cDNA libraries were sequenced on the Illumina HiSeq platform with custom primers. The study's processing was this. MiGEC was used to process raw reads and extract unique molecular identifiers, and MiXCR was used to find CDR3 positions. For each individual, recombination models were inferred using an EM algorithm with the repgenHMM and IGoR tools. Shared clonotype analysis was performed with the tcR package in R, normalizing sharing by the product of cloneset sizes. Out-of-frame nonproductive sequences were analyzed to study raw recombination free of thymic and clonal selection effects. The public reads were run again by TCRdb, first through fastp at Q25 and then through MiXCR, and only productive beta chains were kept. Each record represents a unique CDR3 protein, reported with the most common genes and DNA among its rows. Here the V and J calls rest on TCRdb's processing, not on the authors' analysis. Within this sample are 450,000 or so distinct CDR3 sequences, with more than 13% of them counted one time only. 0.8% to 1% of the sample is taken by the ten largest.

The CDR3 has 15 amino acids, counting the end cysteine and phenylalanine. Only the CDR3 part of the read is kept: 45 bases, read in frame from the first base. Per the germline V gene, SGHRS is the CDR1 and YFSETQ is the CDR2. The V end loses 3 bases and the J end loses 3 bases, and a stretch of 15 bases separates them. This clonotype was observed a few times. The antigen it recognizes is unknown. Per-base quality was not reported, and no clone a single base away is much larger than it. Only healthy Caucasian donors were included. The twin cohort consisted of three pairs of female monozygotic twins, all aged roughly 18 to 29 years. Positive isolation kits from Invitrogen were used to isolate the CD4+ and CD8+ T cell populations. These data also formed part of another study, on yellow fever vaccine responses in identical twins. Per that second paper: The authors reported that the T cell response to vaccination in identical twins appeared partly convergent and partly personalized. In identical twins, the study followed T cell clones that responded to the vaccine with precision.

The sequence came from a woman younger than 30 in good health. Source material: CD4+ T cells sorted from blood. The rearrangement combines TRBV5-1 with TRBJ2-5; confidence is insufficient to name the D gene. The base sequence is TGCGCCAGCAGCTGGATCGACCCTCGAGAAGAGACCCAGTACTTC. Its coded protein is CASSWIDPREETQYF. Supplemented by the reference TRBV5-1 and TRBJ2-5 proteins around the CDR3, the complete variable domain is KAGVTQTPRYLIKTRGQQVTLSCSPISGHRSVSWYQQTPGQGLQFLFEYFSETQRNKGNFPGRFSGRQFSNSRSEMNVSTLELGDSALYLCASSWIDPREETQYFGPGTRLLVL.